This T cell receptor (beta chain) appears in the sequencing data of a study of identifying expanded T cells in peripheral blood. On this clone itself: As yet, its antigen is unknown.

Clones were sequenced by immunoSEQ multiplex PCR, and TCRdb holds only the in-frame ones, with some missing. This table holds 85,000 to 120,000 clones, approximately 90% found once. The V and J ends lost 2 bases and 8 bases respectively, with 13 bases between them. This CDR3 comprises 15 residues. Germline V gene sequence: CDR1 LGHNA, CDR2 YSLEER. Points from the study as a whole: Across healthy donors, higher total template counts meant significantly greater approximately two-week count variance.

The chain couples TRBV4-3 to TRBJ1-6, with unresolved D. The sequenced sample was blood. The receptor comes from a person between 18 and 69 years old in good health. The CDR3 loop is CASSQQASADSPLHF. CDR3 nucleotide sequence: TGCGCCAGCAGCCAACAGGCTTCGGCGGATTCACCCCTCCACTTT.